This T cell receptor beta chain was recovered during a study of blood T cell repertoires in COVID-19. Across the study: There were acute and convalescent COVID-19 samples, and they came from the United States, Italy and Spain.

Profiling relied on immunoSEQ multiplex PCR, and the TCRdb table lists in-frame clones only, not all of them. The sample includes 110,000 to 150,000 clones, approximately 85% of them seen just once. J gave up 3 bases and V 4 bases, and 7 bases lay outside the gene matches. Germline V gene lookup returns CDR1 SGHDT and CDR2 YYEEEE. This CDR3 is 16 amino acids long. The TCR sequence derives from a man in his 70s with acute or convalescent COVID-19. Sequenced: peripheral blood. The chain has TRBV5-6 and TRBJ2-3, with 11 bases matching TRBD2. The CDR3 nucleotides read TGTGCCAGCAGCACACGACTAGCGGGAATAACAGATACGCAGTATTTT. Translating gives CASSTRLAGITDTQYF.